The table lists the clone carrying this TCR beta chain with a few counts. After removal of 0 bases from V and 6 bases from J, the junction contained 12 bases not matched to a gene. CDR1 is DFQATT, CDR2 SNEGSKA, per germline (reference sequence). The CDR3 length is 16 residues. The data were taken from a study of blood T cells in healthy people across ages. PCR was performed a second time for about 7 to 11 cycles using a sample-barcoded 5' primer and a J-beta primer mix. TCRdb fed the 5' RACE reads into MiXCR, producing one record per CDR3 protein. Seen here are approximately 1.5 million distinct CDR3 sequences, 35% to 45% observed once, and the top ten hold about 4%.

The V gene is TRBV20-1, the J gene TRBJ1-2, with TRBD1 identical over 8 bases. This clonotype originated in a woman younger than 30 in good health. The sequencing sample was made of blood. The chain's CDR3 is CSARDFGTGYGHGYTF. The CDR3 DNA is TGCAGTGCTAGAGATTTCGGGACAGGATATGGGCATGGCTACACCTTC.